Below, one TCR beta chain is given with its context. Its antigen remains unknown. The sample originates from a study of early T cells in non-severe SARS-CoV-2 infection. Study-level background: Sequencing used unsorted whole-blood bulk RNA, so chains lack pairing. Study-wide results and limits: VDJdb matches were skewed toward anti-spike CD8 T cell responses.

The TCR library protocol attached unique molecular identifiers to the individual cDNA molecules. TCRdb fed the 5' RACE reads into MiXCR, producing one record per CDR3 protein. The top ten clones hold around 6.7% of a sample with 60,000 to 75,000 distinct CDR3 sequences, about 12% of them seen once. The germline V gene has CDR1 MGHRA and CDR2 YSYEKL. The CDR3 is 15 residues long. V gave up 4 bases and J gave up 3 bases, with 16 bases separating them. This chain joins TRBV4-1 and TRBJ2-7; D call uncertain. Sequenced input: whole blood. The TCR was taken from an adult who was a healthcare worker with PCR-confirmed SARS-CoV-2 infection or an uninfected control (not recorded which). The CDR3 protein is CASSLGPPPNYEQYF. CDR3 in DNA: TGCGCCAGCAGCCTCGGTCCCCCCCCTAACTACGAGCAGTACTTC.